The 14 T cell receptor beta chains listed next were all sequenced from one sample in a study of regulatory T cells in long-lasting Graves disease. Researchers made TCR beta libraries by using iRepertoire HTBI primers and running Arm-PCR on CDR3 regions. TCRdb fed the multiplex PCR reads into MiXCR, producing one record per CDR3 protein. Altogether roughly 400,000 distinct CDR3 sequences are present, around 20% being singletons, with the ten largest covering over 11%. As to time point: persistent/refractory GD, antithyroid drugs over 5 years with positive TRAb. Following extraction of RNA from PBMCs, that RNA was used to make the TCR library. The source was peripheral blood mononuclear cells (PBMCs), collected when the disease was refractory, from a patient treated with antithyroid drugs. The source of these receptors is a female donor with Graves disease.

This clonotype appeared many times. V is TRBV2 and J is TRBJ2-5, with 11 bases identical to TRBD2. CDR3 length equals 17 residues. V lost 0 bases to trimming and J lost 2 bases; unmatched junction nucleotides: 5. Germline assignment: CDR1 SNHLY and CDR2 FYNNEI. Written as DNA, the CDR3 is TGTGCCAGCAGTGAAGCGGGGGGACTAGCGGAGCAAGAGACCCAGTACTTC. Residues: CASSEAGGLAEQETQYF.

This clonotype was found a few times. Mismatch with germline at one junction end may stem from a read error. The chain uses TRBV27 and TRBJ2-7, with D perhaps given as TRBD1 or TRBD2 (5 bases each). Germline-derived CDR1 and CDR2 are MNHEY and SMNVEV (reference sequence). CDR3 size: 13 residues. The CDR3 nucleotides are TGTGCCAGCAGTCCCGGGGCCGCCTACGGGCAGTACTTC. This gives the protein CASSPGAAYGQYF.

The chain recombines TRBV28 with TRBJ2-3, with D tentatively TRBD2 (5 bases). Germline V gene data show CDR1 as MDHEN and CDR2 as SYDVKM. The V gene lost 5 bases and the J gene lost 3 bases, with 18 bases spanning the gap. CDR3 length: 16 amino acids. CDR3: CASSTSGGRRTDTQYF. As DNA, the CDR3 is TGTGCCAGCAGTACTAGTGGCGGCCGAAGGACAGATACGCAGTATTTT.

The chain joins TRBV20-1 to TRBJ1-3, with 9 bases identical to TRBD1. Per germline, CDR1 DFQATT and CDR2 SNEGSKA (reference sequence). Trimming at V came to 3 bases and at J to 3 bases, leaving 6 bases not matched to a gene. The CDR3 runs to 15 residues. The CDR3 is CSASPGTGLGNTIYF. CDR3 DNA: TGCAGTGCTAGTCCCGGGACAGGGCTTGGAAACACCATATATTTT.

This clonotype has more than one count but fewer than ten. The chain uses TRBV7-3 and TRBJ2-3; D call uncertain. Germline V gene data show CDR1 as SGHTA and CDR2 as FQGTGA. V lost 1 base and J lost 0, with 2 bases in between. CDR3 size: 13 residues. The CDR3 spells CASSLISTDTQYF. As DNA, the CDR3 is TGTGCCAGCAGCTTAATCAGCACAGATACGCAGTATTTT.

This chain links TRBV19 with TRBJ2-6; D unresolved. Germline-derived CDR1 and CDR2 are LNHDA and SQIVND (reference sequence). The V end lost 3 bases, the J end lost 0 bases, and 6 bases lay between the germline ends. The CDR3 spans 15 residues. The CDR3 DNA reads TGTGCCAGTAGTATCCGATACTCTGGGGCCAACGTCCTGACTTTC. Amino acids: CASSIRYSGANVLTF.

This clonotype was counted at least ten times. V and J are TRBV11-2 and TRBJ1-5; D is unclear. V lost 2 bases to trimming and J lost 8 bases, with 7 bases between them. The CDR3 runs 12 residues. CDR1 and CDR2 from the germline V gene are SGHAT and FQNNGV. CDR3 sequence: CASSLNGKPQHF. The CDR3 coding sequence is TGTGCCAGCAGCTTAAACGGGAAGCCCCAGCATTTT.

This clonotype was picked up many times. The V call is TRBV29-1, the J call TRBJ2-7; TRBD1 matches at 12 bases. The length of the CDR3 is 13 residues. From germline, CDR1 is SQVTM and CDR2 ANQGSEA. The ends lost 4 bases at V and 5 bases at J; junction bases unmatched: 3. The CDR3 DNA sequence: TGCAGCGTTGCCGGGACAGGGGGCGACGAGCAGTACTTC. Translated, it gives CSVAGTGGDEQYF.

This clonotype has ten or more counts. The V and J genes are TRBV2 and TRBJ1-4; D gene unclear. Between the trimmed V and J ends, which lost 5 bases and 5 bases, there was a span of 15 bases. Germline V gene lookup returns CDR1 SNHLY and CDR2 FYNNEI. The CDR3 has 15 amino acids. DNA of the CDR3: TGTGCCAGCAGTTTCCCCGCCCGGGAGAATGAAAAACTGTTTTTT. Translation gives CASSFPARENEKLFF.

This chain connects TRBV10-3 to TRBJ2-7, with D unresolved. Trimming took 0 bases from V and 4 from J, leaving 7 bases between them. Germline V gene data show CDR1 as ENHRY and CDR2 as SYGVKD. This CDR3 comprises 13 residues. The CDR3, as DNA: TGTGCCATCAGTGAGTCGCGAACTTACGAGCAGTACTTC. Translation: CAISESRTYEQYF.

This clonotype occurred many times. The chain combines TRBV20-1 with TRBJ2-7, with D perhaps TRBD2 (7 bases). Germline CDR1 is DFQATT and CDR2 is SNEGSKA (reference sequence). The V end was cut by 6 bases, the J end by 1 base, with 13 bases between. The CDR3 length is 13 residues. The CDR3 is CSAGGLGSYEQYF. For the CDR3, the DNA is TGCAGTGCCGGGGGGCTAGGGTCCTACGAGCAGTACTTC.

This clonotype was counted at least ten times. The chain is built from TRBV10-3 and TRBJ2-5; possible D gene TRBD2, 7 bases. V was clipped by 5 bases and J by 4 bases, with 17 bases between them. This CDR3 has 15 amino acids. Germline CDR1 reads ENHRY; CDR2 reads SYGVKD. The CDR3 DNA is TGTGCCATCAGTCGGGGGGAACAGGGTCGAGAGACCCAGTACTTC. Protein: CAISRGEQGRETQYF.

This clonotype was seen only a few times. V is TRBV27 and J is TRBJ1-5, with D uncertain. The CDR3 totals 15 residues. Germline V CDR1 and CDR2: MNHEY, SMNVEV (reference sequence). V was trimmed by 2 bases and J by 0 bases, leaving 8 bases between them. For the CDR3, the DNA is TGTGCCAGCAGTTTAAAGGGTTATAGCAATCAGCCCCAGCATTTT. It translates to CASSLKGYSNQPQHF.

The gene calls are TRBV20-1 and TRBJ2-3; TRBD2 matches at 14 bases. J lost 0 bases, V lost 6 bases, and 2 bases had no gene match. This CDR3 contains 15 residues. Germline-derived CDR1 and CDR2 are DFQATT and SNEGSKA (reference sequence). CDR3 sequence: CSARTSGRSTDTQYF. For the CDR3, the DNA is TGCAGTGCACGGACTAGCGGGAGGAGCACAGATACGCAGTATTTT.